This T cell receptor (beta chain) was identified in a study of metastatic and nonmetastatic thyroid tumors. Study information: Repertoire comparison spanned blood and tumor or nodule tissue of malignant and benign thyroid patients. Points from the study as a whole: Reports indicated that malignant thyroid tumors showed significantly higher TCR beta diversity than benign nodules did, in blood and tumor.

Ten or more counts support this clone. Its antigen is not identified. This sample also contains other DNA sequences that code for the same CDR3. The CDR3 contains 15 residues. From germline, CDR1 is SGHDN and CDR2 FVKESK. The V end was cut by 1 base, the J end by 0 bases, with 7 bases between. Authors' analysis steps: What underpinned the distant-metastasis classifier for papillary thyroid cancer was the set of CDR3 differences across clinicopathological groups. Using MiXCR, TCRdb reanalyzed the PCR reads. These V and J calls derive from TCRdb rather than the authors' analysis. Found here are about 20,000 clones, about 16% of them singletons; the top ten hold around 9.3%. All patients were untreated before thyroid surgery.

J is TRBJ2-4 and V is TRBV14; D might be TRBD2 (6 bases). This clonotype originated in a female donor with papillary thyroid cancer or a benign thyroid nodule (not recorded which). Some clones in this sample may be carry-over from other donors' samples. The sample was tumor tissue. This chain's CDR3 is CASSQGGIAKNIQYF. For the CDR3, the DNA is TGTGCCAGCAGCCAAGGCGGGATAGCCAAAAACATTCAGTACTTC. The full variable domain, rest sourced from reference TRBV14 and TRBJ2-4, is EAGVTQFPSHSVIEKGQTVTLRCDPISGHDNLYWYRRVMGKEIKFLLHFVKESKQDESGMPNNRFLAERTGGTYSTLKVQPAELEDSGVYFCASSQGGIAKNIQYFGAGTRLSVL.